This entry lists 15 T cell receptor beta chains sequenced from one sample in a study of PD-1 blockade in classical Hodgkin lymphoma. Here immunoSEQ multiplex PCR was the method, and the copy in TCRdb shows in-frame clones only, minus some. The sample lists about 27,000 clones; around 70% were seen once. Time point specified: cycle 4 day 1 (C4D1), after less than seven weeks of nivolumab. After autologous stem cell transplantation all patients relapsed, and prior brentuximab vedotin exposure differed between cohorts. Sequencing used peripheral blood mononuclear cells (PBMCs), obtained before the fourth cycle of nivolumab. Receptors were obtained from a human donor with classical Hodgkin lymphoma.

The chain uses TRBV6-1 and TRBJ1-5; D is perhaps TRBD1 (6 bases). This CDR3 region has 13 residues. Trimming pared 7 bases from V and 4 bases from J, leaving 11 bases between. The germline gives CDR1 MNHNS, CDR2 SASEGT. CDR3 region: CASTRTVNQPQHF. CDR3 nucleotide sequence: TGTGCCAGCACGAGGACAGTAAATCAGCCCCAGCATTTT.

The chain carries TRBV25-1 and TRBJ1-2; D not resolved. The germline V and J ends were trimmed by 9 bases and 1 base, with 9 bases remaining between them. Germline CDR1 MGHDK, CDR2 SYGVNS. The CDR3 sequence is 12 residues long. CDR3 sequence: CASSRYNYGYTF. The DNA for the CDR3 is TGTGCCAGTTCCCGGTATAACTATGGCTACACCTTC.

The rearrangement uses TRBV28 and TRBJ1-5; D not certain. V lost 5 bases to trimming and J lost 10 bases, with 18 bases between them. CDR1 and CDR2 from the germline V gene are MDHEN and SYDVKM. The CDR3 is 14 amino acids. The CDR3 reads CASSPQVLFRPQHF. The DNA of the CDR3 is TGTGCCAGCAGTCCCCAGGTCCTTTTTCGCCCCCAGCATTTT.

This chain links TRBV7-9 with TRBJ1-1; D uncertain. Germline CDR1 is SEHNR and CDR2 is FQNEAQ (reference sequence). The CDR3 totals 12 residues. The germline V and J ends were trimmed by 8 bases and 1 base, with 8 bases remaining between them. The CDR3 DNA is TGTGCCAGCCTCCGGGAGAACACTGAAGCTTTCTTT. Residues: CASLRENTEAFF.

The CDR3 DNA sequence: TGTGCCAGCAGTTACCCGCTTGGCTACACCTTC. It translates to CASSYPLGYTF. The J gene is TRBJ1-2, the V gene TRBV6-5; no firm D call. Germline CDR1 reads MNHEY; CDR2 reads SVGAGI. This CDR3 spans 11 amino acids. Trimming pared 2 bases from V and 7 bases from J, leaving 5 bases between.

The rearrangement joins TRBV7-3 to TRBJ2-3; maybe TRBD1 (6 bases). CDR1 is SGHTA and CDR2 is FQGTGA in the germline V gene. The V end was cut by 5 bases, the J end by 0 bases, with 9 bases between. CDR3 length: 14 residues. DNA of the CDR3: TGTGCCAGCAGCAGGACAGCAAGCACAGATACGCAGTATTTT. Its translation is CASSRTASTDTQYF.

J is TRBJ2-7 and V is TRBV30; D gene uncertain. The CDR3 length is 11 residues. The germline V and J ends were trimmed by 0 bases and 4 bases, with 4 bases remaining between them. Germline CDR1 and CDR2: GTSNPN and SVGIG (reference sequence). CDR3 DNA: TGTGCCTGGAGTGTATCTTACGAGCAGTACTTC. Translation: CAWSVSYEQYF.

The chain carries TRBV11-2 and TRBJ1-6; unclear D gene. Trimming took 1 base from V and 7 from J, leaving 8 bases between them. The CDR3 is 14 residues long. Germline CDR1 reads SGHAT; CDR2 reads FQNNGV. The CDR3 region is CASSLGAENSPLHF. The CDR3 DNA sequence: TGTGCCAGCAGCTTAGGAGCAGAAAATTCACCCCTCCACTTT.

This rearrangement joins TRBV7-2 to TRBJ2-3, with D maybe TRBD2 (5 bases). The germline gives CDR1 SGHTA, CDR2 FQGNSA. This CDR3 is 14 amino acids long. Trimming took 4 bases from V and 3 from J, leaving 11 bases between them. The CDR3 region has the DNA TGTGCCAGCAGCTCCTCCGGACTGACAGATACGCAGTATTTT. Translated, it gives CASSSSGLTDTQYF.

V is TRBV30 and J is TRBJ2-4; weak D call: TRBD1 (5 bases). Trimming shortened V by 2 bases and J by 0 bases, and 14 bases separated the two germline ends. Germline V lookup: CDR1 GTSNPN, CDR2 SVGIG (reference sequence). This CDR3 spans 16 amino acids. For the CDR3, the DNA is TGTGCCTGGAGTTACCCGACAGAGCTAGCCAAAAACATTCAGTACTTC. It specifies CAWSYPTELAKNIQYF.

This clone was observed a single time. The chain is built from TRBV6-1 and TRBJ2-3; D is tentatively TRBD1 or TRBD2 (5 bases each). This CDR3 contains 16 residues. V lost 3 bases and J lost 2, with 15 bases in between. The germline gives CDR1 MNHNS, CDR2 SASEGT. CDR3 residues: CASSDGRELYTDTQYF. The CDR3 region has the DNA TGTGCCAGCAGTGACGGCAGGGAGCTTTACACAGATACGCAGTATTTT.

This rearrangement joins TRBV9 to TRBJ2-5; 9 bases are a match to TRBD2. There are 15 residues in the CDR3. Germline CDR1 is SGDLS and CDR2 is YYNGEE. V lost 3 bases, J lost 5 bases, and 8 bases stayed unmatched. CDR3 loop: CASSEVAGAGETQYF. The CDR3 nucleotides read TGTGCCAGCAGCGAGGTAGCGGGGGCCGGGGAGACCCAGTACTTC. Variable domain in full (rest from reference TRBV9 and TRBJ2-5): DSGVTQTPKHLITATGQRVTLRCSPRSGDLSVYWYQQSLDQGLQFLIQYYNGEERAKGNILERFSAQQFPDLHSELNLSSLELGDSALYFCASSEVAGAGETQYFGPGTRLLVL.

The chain is built from TRBV5-1 and TRBJ2-2; perhaps D is TRBD1 or TRBD2 (6 bases each). CDR3 length: 17 residues. Deletions cut 0 bases from V and 6 bases from J, with 18 bases between. Germline-derived CDR1 and CDR2 are SGHRS and YFSETQ. The CDR3 coding sequence is TGCGCCAGCAGCTTGGCCATGAGGGGGGTTGACTCCGGGGAGCTGTTTTTT. It yields the protein CASSLAMRGVDSGELFF.

The sample holds a few counts of this clone. V is TRBV7-2 and J is TRBJ2-7; perhaps TRBD2 as D (6 bases). This CDR3 has 14 residues. Germline values: CDR1 SGHTA, CDR2 FQGNSA. V was trimmed by 3 bases and J by 7 bases, leaving 16 bases between them. In DNA, the CDR3 is TGTGCCAGCAGCTTGATGAGGGGACTTGGGGAGCAGTACTTC. It specifies CASSLMRGLGEQYF.

The V call is TRBV30, the J call TRBJ2-2; D might be TRBD1 (5 bases). Per germline, CDR1 GTSNPN and CDR2 SVGIG (reference sequence). This CDR3 contains 15 residues. V was clipped by 4 bases and J by 1 base, with 13 bases between them. The CDR3 nucleotides read TGTGCCTGGAACATCAGGGCAGGGAACACCGGGGAGCTGTTTTTT. Protein sequence: CAWNIRAGNTGELFF.